Listed below are T cell receptor beta chains from one sample, sequenced in a study of PD-L1 blockade in urothelial cancer. Data came from immunoSEQ multiplex PCR; TCRdb stores just in-frame clones and leaves some out. The sample shows about 16,000 clones, around 91% of them seen only once. The sample here was PBMCs, taken around atezolizumab (anti-PD-L1) treatment. These receptors all come from a man aged 70 or older with urothelial cancer. Each CDR3 is given with its conserved first and last residue. The order of the fields is V gene, D gene, J gene, clone size, CDR3 protein, CDR3 DNA. D genes are given only for firm matches. The size entry is marked missing in some rows and otherwise reads once, few, many or a size class.

v_gene: TRBV6-6
d_gene: TRBD1
j_gene: TRBJ1-6
abundance: NA
CDR3aa: CASSSGTENSPLHF
CDR3nt: TGTGCCAGCAGCTCCGGGACAGAGAATTCACCCCTCCACTTT

v_gene: TRBV6-6
d_gene: TRBD1
j_gene: TRBJ1-2
abundance: NA
CDR3aa: CASDGTGNYGYTF
CDR3nt: TGTGCCAGCGATGGGACAGGGAACTATGGCTACACCTTC

v_gene: TRBV30
d_gene: NA
j_gene: TRBJ1-3
abundance: NA
CDR3aa: CAWIPTFISGNTIYF
CDR3nt: TGTGCCTGGATTCCTACTTTTATCTCTGGAAACACCATATATTTT

v_gene: TRBV10-3
d_gene: NA
j_gene: TRBJ2-3
abundance: NA
CDR3aa: CAISEWGGPADTQYF
CDR3nt: TGTGCCATCAGTGAGTGGGGGGGGCCGGCAGATACGCAGTATTTT

v_gene: TRBV19
d_gene: NA
j_gene: TRBJ1-1
abundance: NA
CDR3aa: CASSIGTERNTEAFF
CDR3nt: TGTGCCAGTAGTATAGGGACAGAGAGGAACACTGAAGCTTTCTTT

v_gene: TRBV7-9
d_gene: TRBD1
j_gene: TRBJ1-5
abundance: NA
CDR3aa: CASSLGQGDQPQHF
CDR3nt: TGTGCCAGCAGCTTAGGACAGGGGGATCAGCCCCAGCATTTT

v_gene: TRBV12-5
d_gene: NA
j_gene: TRBJ2-2
abundance: NA
CDR3aa: CASGLRPGAGELFF
CDR3nt: TGTGCTAGTGGTTTGCGCCCGGGGGCCGGGGAGCTGTTTTTT

v_gene: TRBV6-5
d_gene: TRBD1
j_gene: TRBJ1-2
abundance: NA
CDR3aa: CASSYTRTGGGYGYTF
CDR3nt: TGTGCCAGCAGTTACACTAGGACAGGGGGTGGCTATGGCTACACCTTC

v_gene: TRBV30
d_gene: NA
j_gene: TRBJ1-2
abundance: NA
CDR3aa: CAWGRGRGYTF
CDR3nt: TGTGCCTGGGGCAGGGGCAGAGGCTACACCTTC

v_gene: TRBV2
d_gene: NA
j_gene: TRBJ1-6
abundance: NA
CDR3aa: CASRSTGLGRNSPLHF
CDR3nt: TGTGCCAGCAGGTCAACAGGGTTGGGGCGTAATTCACCCCTCCACTTT

v_gene: TRBV6-1
d_gene: NA
j_gene: TRBJ1-2
abundance: NA
CDR3aa: CASSEVEEYYGYTF
CDR3nt: TGTGCCAGCAGTGAAGTCGAGGAGTACTATGGCTACACCTTC

v_gene: TRBV5-1
d_gene: TRBD1
j_gene: TRBJ1-3
abundance: few
CDR3aa: CASSLVATGTGNTIYF
CDR3nt: TGCGCCAGCAGCTTGGTTGCGACAGGGACTGGAAACACCATATATTTT

v_gene: TRBV7-8
d_gene: NA
j_gene: TRBJ1-1
abundance: NA
CDR3aa: CASSFTRETEAFF
CDR3nt: TGTGCCAGCAGCTTTACGAGGGAGACTGAAGCTTTCTTT

v_gene: TRBV5-1
d_gene: NA
j_gene: TRBJ2-7
abundance: once
CDR3aa: CASSLRTASYEQYF
CDR3nt: TGCGCCAGCAGCTTAAGGACAGCTTCCTACGAGCAGTACTTC

v_gene: TRBV15
d_gene: NA
j_gene: TRBJ2-5
abundance: NA
CDR3aa: CATSSPQKASSRETQYF
CDR3nt: TGTGCCACCAGCAGCCCCCAGAAAGCGTCCTCACGGGAGACCCAGTACTTC

v_gene: TRBV6-1
d_gene: NA
j_gene: TRBJ1-2
abundance: NA
CDR3aa: CATLDSLGYYGYTF
CDR3nt: TGTGCCACTCTGGACAGCCTGGGATACTATGGCTACACCTTC

v_gene: TRBV11-2
d_gene: NA
j_gene: TRBJ1-2
abundance: NA
CDR3aa: CASSLTGGQSYGYTF
CDR3nt: TGTGCCAGCAGCCTCACCGGAGGACAGTCCTATGGCTACACCTTC

v_gene: TRBV4-1
d_gene: NA
j_gene: TRBJ1-4
abundance: once
CDR3aa: CASSQHGWGPPLANEKLFF
CDR3nt: TGCGCCAGCAGCCAACACGGATGGGGGCCCCCTCTGGCTAATGAAAAACTGTTTTTT

v_gene: TRBV27
d_gene: NA
j_gene: TRBJ2-4
abundance: NA
CDR3aa: CASSLTPSPGDIQYF
CDR3nt: TGTGCCAGCAGTTTAACCCCGAGCCCAGGGGACATTCAGTACTTC

v_gene: TRBV4-2
d_gene: NA
j_gene: TRBJ1-2
abundance: few
CDR3aa: CASSQEREAYGYTF
CDR3nt: TGTGCCAGCAGCCAAGAGAGGGAAGCCTATGGCTACACCTTC

v_gene: TRBV28
d_gene: NA
j_gene: TRBJ2-7
abundance: NA
CDR3aa: CASRKQESSYEQYF
CDR3nt: TGTGCCAGCAGGAAACAGGAAAGCTCCTACGAGCAGTACTTC

v_gene: TRBV18
d_gene: TRBD1
j_gene: TRBJ2-7
abundance: NA
CDR3aa: CASSPDRGLVYEQYF
CDR3nt: TGTGCCAGCTCACCGGACAGGGGGCTTGTCTACGAGCAGTACTTC

v_gene: TRBV27
d_gene: NA
j_gene: TRBJ2-1
abundance: medium-sized
CDR3aa: CASSLDSSSYNEQFF
CDR3nt: TGTGCCAGCAGTTTGGACAGCAGCTCCTACAATGAGCAGTTCTTC

v_gene: TRBV6-1
d_gene: TRBD2
j_gene: TRBJ2-3
abundance: NA
CDR3aa: CASSELWGGTDTQYF
CDR3nt: TGTGCCAGCAGTGAATTGTGGGGGGGGACAGATACGCAGTATTTT

v_gene: TRBV7-6
d_gene: TRBD1
j_gene: TRBJ1-6
abundance: few
CDR3aa: CASSKRQGDNSPLHF
CDR3nt: TGTGCCAGCAGCAAACGACAGGGAGATAATTCACCCCTCCACTTT

v_gene: TRBV10-1
d_gene: NA
j_gene: TRBJ2-5
abundance: NA
CDR3aa: CASIQGMETQYF
CDR3nt: TGCGCCAGCATTCAGGGGATGGAGACCCAGTACTTC

v_gene: TRBV5-6
d_gene: NA
j_gene: TRBJ1-3
abundance: NA
CDR3aa: CASSLGRSGNTIYF
CDR3nt: TGTGCCAGCAGCTTGGGTCGCTCTGGAAACACCATATATTTT

v_gene: TRBV7-6
d_gene: TRBD2
j_gene: TRBJ2-7
abundance: NA
CDR3aa: CASSATVSGYEQYF
CDR3nt: TGTGCCAGCAGCGCGACCGTTAGCGGGTACGAGCAGTACTTC

v_gene: TRBV7-9
d_gene: TRBD1
j_gene: TRBJ2-3
abundance: NA
CDR3aa: CASSLAGSGQGYTDTQYF
CDR3nt: TGTGCCAGCAGCTTAGCTGGCTCGGGACAGGGATACACAGATACGCAGTATTTT

v_gene: TRBV19
d_gene: TRBD1
j_gene: TRBJ1-5
abundance: NA
CDR3aa: CASSIHGTGDQPQHF
CDR3nt: TGTGCCAGTAGTATACACGGGACAGGGGATCAGCCCCAGCATTTT

v_gene: TRBV4-2
d_gene: NA
j_gene: TRBJ2-2
abundance: NA
CDR3aa: CASSQEGGASGELFF
CDR3nt: TGTGCCAGCAGCCAAGAAGGCGGGGCGTCCGGGGAGCTGTTTTTT

v_gene: TRBV5-8
d_gene: TRBD1
j_gene: TRBJ1-6
abundance: NA
CDR3aa: CASSPNFGQANSPLHF
CDR3nt: TGTGCCAGCAGCCCCAACTTCGGACAGGCCAATTCACCCCTCCACTTT

v_gene: TRBV11-2
d_gene: NA
j_gene: TRBJ2-3
abundance: once
CDR3aa: CASSLILITDTQYF
CDR3nt: TGTGCCAGCAGCTTGATCCTAATCACAGATACGCAGTATTTT